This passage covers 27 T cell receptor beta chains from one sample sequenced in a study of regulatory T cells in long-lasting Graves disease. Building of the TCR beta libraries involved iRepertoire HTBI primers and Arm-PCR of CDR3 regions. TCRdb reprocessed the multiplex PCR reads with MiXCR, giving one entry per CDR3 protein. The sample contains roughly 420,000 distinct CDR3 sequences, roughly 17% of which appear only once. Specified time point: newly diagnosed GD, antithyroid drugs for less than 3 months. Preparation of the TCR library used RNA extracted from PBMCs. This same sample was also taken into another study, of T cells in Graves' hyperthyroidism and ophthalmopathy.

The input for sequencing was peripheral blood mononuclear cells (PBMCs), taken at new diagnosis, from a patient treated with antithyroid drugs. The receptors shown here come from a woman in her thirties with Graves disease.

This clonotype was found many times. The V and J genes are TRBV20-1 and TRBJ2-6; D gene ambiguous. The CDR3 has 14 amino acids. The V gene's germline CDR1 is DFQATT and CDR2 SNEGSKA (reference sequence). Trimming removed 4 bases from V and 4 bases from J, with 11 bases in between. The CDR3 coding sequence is TGCAGTGCTACCCCCTCCGGCGGGGCCAACGTCCTGACTTTC. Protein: CSATPSGGANVLTF.

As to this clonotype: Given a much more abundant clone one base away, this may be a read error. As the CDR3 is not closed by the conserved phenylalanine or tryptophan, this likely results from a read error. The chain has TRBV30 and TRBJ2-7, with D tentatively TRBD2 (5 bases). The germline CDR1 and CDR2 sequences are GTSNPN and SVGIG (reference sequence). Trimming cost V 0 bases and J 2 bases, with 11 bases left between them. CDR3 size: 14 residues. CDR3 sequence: CAWSVWRATYEQYL. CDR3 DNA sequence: TGTGCCTGGAGTGTATGGCGGGCGACCTACGAGCAGTACCTC.

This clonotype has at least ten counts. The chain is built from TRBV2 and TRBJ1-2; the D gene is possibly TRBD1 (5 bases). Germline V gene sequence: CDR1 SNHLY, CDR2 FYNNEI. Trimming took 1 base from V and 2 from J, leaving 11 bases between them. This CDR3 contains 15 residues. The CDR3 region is CASSEGPGDNYGYTF. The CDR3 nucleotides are TGTGCCAGCAGTGAAGGCCCGGGGGACAACTATGGCTACACCTTC.

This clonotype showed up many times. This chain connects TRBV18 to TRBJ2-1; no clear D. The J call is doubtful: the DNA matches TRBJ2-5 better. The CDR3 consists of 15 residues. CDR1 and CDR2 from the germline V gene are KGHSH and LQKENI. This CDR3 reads CASSPPGPDQETQYF. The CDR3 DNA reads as TGTGCCAGCTCACCACCAGGACCTGACCAAGAGACCCAGTACTTC.

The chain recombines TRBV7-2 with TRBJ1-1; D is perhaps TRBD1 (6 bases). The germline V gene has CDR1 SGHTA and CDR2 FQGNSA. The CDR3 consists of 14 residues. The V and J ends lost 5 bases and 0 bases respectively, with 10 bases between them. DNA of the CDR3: TGTGCCAGCAGCGTGGGACACATGAACACTGAAGCTTTCTTT. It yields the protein CASSVGHMNTEAFF.

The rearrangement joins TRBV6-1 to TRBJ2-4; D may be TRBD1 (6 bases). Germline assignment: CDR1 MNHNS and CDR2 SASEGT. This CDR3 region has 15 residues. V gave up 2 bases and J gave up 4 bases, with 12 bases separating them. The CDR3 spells CASSEQGIGKNIQYF. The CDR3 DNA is TGTGCCAGCAGTGAACAGGGGATCGGGAAAAACATTCAGTACTTC.

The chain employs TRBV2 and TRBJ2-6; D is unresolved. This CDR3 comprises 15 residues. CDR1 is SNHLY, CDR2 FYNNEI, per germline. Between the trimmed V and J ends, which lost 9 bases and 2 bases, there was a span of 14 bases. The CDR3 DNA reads TGTGCCAGGGCCGGCTGGCTTACTGGGGCCAACGTCCTGACTTTC. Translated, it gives CARAGWLTGANVLTF.

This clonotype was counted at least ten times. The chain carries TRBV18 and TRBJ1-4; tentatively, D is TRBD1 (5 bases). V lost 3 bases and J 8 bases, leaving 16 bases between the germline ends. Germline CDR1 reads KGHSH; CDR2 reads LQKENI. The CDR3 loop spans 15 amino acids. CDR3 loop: CASSPGHEYLEKLFF. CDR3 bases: TGTGCCAGCTCACCCGGACACGAATACCTAGAAAAACTGTTTTTT.

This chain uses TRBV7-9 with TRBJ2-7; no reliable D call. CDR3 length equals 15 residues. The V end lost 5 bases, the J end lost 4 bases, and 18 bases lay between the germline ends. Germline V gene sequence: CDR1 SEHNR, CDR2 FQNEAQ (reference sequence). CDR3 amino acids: CASSPVAENMYEQYF. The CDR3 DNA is TGTGCCAGCAGCCCCGTGGCAGAAAACATGTACGAGCAGTACTTC. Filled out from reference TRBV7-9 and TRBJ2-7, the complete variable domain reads DTGVSQNPRHKITKRGQNVTFRCDPISEHNRLYWYRQTLGQGPEFLTYFQNEAQLEKSRLLSDRFSAERPKGSFSTLEIQRTEQGDSAMYLCASSPVAENMYEQYFGPGTRLTVT.

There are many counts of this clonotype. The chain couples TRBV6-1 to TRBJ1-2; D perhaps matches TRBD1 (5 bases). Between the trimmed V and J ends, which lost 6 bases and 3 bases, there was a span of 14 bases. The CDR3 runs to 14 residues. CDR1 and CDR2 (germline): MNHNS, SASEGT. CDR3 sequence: CASRLDRLDYGYTF. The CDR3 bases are TGTGCCAGCAGACTAGACAGACTCGACTATGGCTACACCTTC.

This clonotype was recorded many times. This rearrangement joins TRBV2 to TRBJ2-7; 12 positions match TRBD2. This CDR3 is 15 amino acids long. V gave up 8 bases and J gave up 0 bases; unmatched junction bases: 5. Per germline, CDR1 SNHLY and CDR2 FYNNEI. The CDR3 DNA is TGTGCCAGCGGAAAGACTAGCGGGAGCTCCTACGAGCAGTACTTC. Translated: CASGKTSGSSYEQYF. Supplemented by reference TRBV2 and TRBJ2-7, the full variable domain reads EPEVTQTPSHQVTQMGQEVILRCVPISNHLYFYWYRQILGQKVEFLVSFYNNEISEKSEIFDDQFSVERPDGSNFTLKIRSTKLEDSAMYFCASGKTSGSSYEQYFGPGTRLTVT.

The CDR3 region has the DNA TGTGCCAGCATCTCCTGGGCTAGCGGGAGGGCACAGGACACCGGGGAGCTGTTTTTT. Its translation: CASISWASGRAQDTGELFF. J is TRBJ2-2 and V is TRBV7-2; 12 positions match TRBD2. J gave up 3 bases and V 7 bases, and 15 bases lay outside the gene matches. This CDR3 is built from 19 residues. Germline V lookup: CDR1 SGHTA, CDR2 FQGNSA.

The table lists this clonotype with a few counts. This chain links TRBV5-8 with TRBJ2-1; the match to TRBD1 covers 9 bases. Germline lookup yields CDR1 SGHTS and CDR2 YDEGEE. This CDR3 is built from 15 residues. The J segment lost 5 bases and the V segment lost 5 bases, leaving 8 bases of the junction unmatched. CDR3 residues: CASRSLGTGNNEQFF. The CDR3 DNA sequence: TGTGCCAGCAGATCTCTCGGGACAGGGAACAATGAGCAGTTCTTC. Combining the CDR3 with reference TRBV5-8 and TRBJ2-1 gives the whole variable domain EAGVTQSPTHLIKTRGQQATLRCSPISGHTSVYWYQQALGLGLQFLLWYDEGEERNRGNFPPRFSGRQFPNYSSELNVNALELEDSALYLCASRSLGTGNNEQFFGPGTRLTVL.

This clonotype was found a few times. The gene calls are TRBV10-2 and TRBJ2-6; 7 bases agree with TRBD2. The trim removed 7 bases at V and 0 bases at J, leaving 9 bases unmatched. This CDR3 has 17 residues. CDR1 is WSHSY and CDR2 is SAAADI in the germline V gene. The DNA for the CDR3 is TGCGCCAGCAATACGGGGGGTTCTCCCTCTGGGGCCAACGTCCTGACTTTC. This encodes CASNTGGSPSGANVLTF.

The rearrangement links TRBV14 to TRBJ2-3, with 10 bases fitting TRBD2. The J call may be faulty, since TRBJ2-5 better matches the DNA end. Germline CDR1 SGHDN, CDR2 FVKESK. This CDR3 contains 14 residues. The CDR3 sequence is CASSQLAGAETQYF. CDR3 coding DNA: TGTGCCAGCAGCCAGCTAGCGGGAGCGGAGACCCAGTACTTC.

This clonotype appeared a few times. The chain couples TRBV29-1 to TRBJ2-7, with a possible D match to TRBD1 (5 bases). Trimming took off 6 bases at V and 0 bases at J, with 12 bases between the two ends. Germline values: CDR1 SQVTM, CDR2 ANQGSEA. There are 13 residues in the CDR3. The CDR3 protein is CSVGLPDSYEQYF. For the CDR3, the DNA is TGCAGCGTGGGGCTTCCAGACTCCTACGAGCAGTACTTC.

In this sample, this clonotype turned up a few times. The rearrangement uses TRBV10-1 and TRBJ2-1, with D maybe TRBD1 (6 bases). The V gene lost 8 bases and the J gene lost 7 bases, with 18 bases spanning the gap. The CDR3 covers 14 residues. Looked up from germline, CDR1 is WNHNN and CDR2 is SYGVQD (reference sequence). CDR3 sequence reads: CASSPQDSGNEQFF. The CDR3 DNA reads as TGCGCCAGCTCTCCCCAGGACAGTGGTAATGAGCAGTTCTTC.

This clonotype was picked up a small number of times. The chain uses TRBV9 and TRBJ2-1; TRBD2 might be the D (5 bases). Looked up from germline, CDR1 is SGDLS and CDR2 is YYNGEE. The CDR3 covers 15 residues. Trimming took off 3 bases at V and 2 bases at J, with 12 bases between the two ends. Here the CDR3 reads CASSAPAGAYNEQFF. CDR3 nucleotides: TGTGCCAGCAGCGCCCCGGCCGGGGCCTACAATGAGCAGTTCTTC.

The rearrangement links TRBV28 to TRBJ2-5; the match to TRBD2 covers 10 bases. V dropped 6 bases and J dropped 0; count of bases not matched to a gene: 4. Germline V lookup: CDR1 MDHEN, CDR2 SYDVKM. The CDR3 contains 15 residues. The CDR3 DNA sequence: TGTGCCAGCAGGGAGACTAGCGGGTACCAAGAGACCCAGTACTTC. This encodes CASRETSGYQETQYF.

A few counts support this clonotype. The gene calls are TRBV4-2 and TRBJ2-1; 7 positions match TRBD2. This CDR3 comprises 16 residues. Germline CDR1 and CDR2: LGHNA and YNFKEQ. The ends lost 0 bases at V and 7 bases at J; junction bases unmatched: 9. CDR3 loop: CASSQDGGSLANEQFF. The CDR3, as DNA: TGTGCCAGCAGCCAAGATGGCGGGAGTTTGGCTAATGAGCAGTTCTTC.

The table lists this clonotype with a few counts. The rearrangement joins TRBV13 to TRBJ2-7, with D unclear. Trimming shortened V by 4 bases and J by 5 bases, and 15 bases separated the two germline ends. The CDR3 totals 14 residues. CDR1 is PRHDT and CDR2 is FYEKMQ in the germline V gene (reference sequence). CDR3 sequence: CASSSASTRHEQYF. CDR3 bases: TGTGCCAGCAGCTCCGCCTCGACCCGGCACGAGCAGTACTTC.

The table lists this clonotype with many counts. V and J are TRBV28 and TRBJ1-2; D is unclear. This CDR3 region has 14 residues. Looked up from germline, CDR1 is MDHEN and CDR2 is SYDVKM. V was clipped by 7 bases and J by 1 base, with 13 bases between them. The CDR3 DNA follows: TGTGCCAGCACCGTCTCGGCCCTTAACTATGGCTACACCTTC. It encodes CASTVSALNYGYTF.

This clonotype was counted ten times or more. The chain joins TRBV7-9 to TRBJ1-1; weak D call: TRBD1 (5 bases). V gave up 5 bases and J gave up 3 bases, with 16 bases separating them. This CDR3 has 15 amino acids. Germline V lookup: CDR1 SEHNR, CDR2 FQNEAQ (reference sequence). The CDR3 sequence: CASSPNPGYDTEAFF. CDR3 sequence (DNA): TGTGCCAGCAGCCCAAACCCAGGGTACGACACTGAAGCTTTCTTT. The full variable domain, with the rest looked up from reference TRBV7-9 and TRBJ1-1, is DTGVSQNPRHKITKRGQNVTFRCDPISEHNRLYWYRQTLGQGPEFLTYFQNEAQLEKSRLLSDRFSAERPKGSFSTLEIQRTEQGDSAMYLCASSPNPGYDTEAFFGQGTRLTVV.

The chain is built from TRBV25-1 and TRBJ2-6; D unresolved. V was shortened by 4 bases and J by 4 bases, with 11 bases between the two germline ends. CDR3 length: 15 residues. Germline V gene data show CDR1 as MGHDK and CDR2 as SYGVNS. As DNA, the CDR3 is TGTGCCAGCAGTGTCCGACGGTCCGGGGCCAACGTCCTGACTTTC. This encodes CASSVRRSGANVLTF.

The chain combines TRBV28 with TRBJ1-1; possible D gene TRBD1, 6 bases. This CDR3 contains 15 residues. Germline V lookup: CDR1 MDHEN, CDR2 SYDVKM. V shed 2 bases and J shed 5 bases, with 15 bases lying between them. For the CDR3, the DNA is TGTGCCAGCAGTTTAAATGGGGGCTATATGACTGAAGCTTTCTTT. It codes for CASSLNGGYMTEAFF.

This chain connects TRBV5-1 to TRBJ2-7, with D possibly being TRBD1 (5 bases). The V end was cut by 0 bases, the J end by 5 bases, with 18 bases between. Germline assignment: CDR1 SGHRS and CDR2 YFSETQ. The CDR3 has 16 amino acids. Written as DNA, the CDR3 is TGCGCCAGCAGCTTGGGCGGTATGGGGCTGTTAGACGAGCAGTACTTC. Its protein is CASSLGGMGLLDEQYF. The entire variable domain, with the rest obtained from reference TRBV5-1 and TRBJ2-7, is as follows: KAGVTQTPRYLIKTRGQQVTLSCSPISGHRSVSWYQQTPGQGLQFLFEYFSETQRNKGNFPGRFSGRQFSNSRSEMNVSTLELGDSALYLCASSLGGMGLLDEQYFGPGTRLTVT.

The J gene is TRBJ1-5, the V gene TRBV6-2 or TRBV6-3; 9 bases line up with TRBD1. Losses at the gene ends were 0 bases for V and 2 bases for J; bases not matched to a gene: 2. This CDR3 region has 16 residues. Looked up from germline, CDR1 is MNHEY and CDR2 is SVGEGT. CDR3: CASSYSGQGGNQPQHF. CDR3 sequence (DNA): TGTGCCAGCAGTTACTCGGGACAGGGAGGCAATCAGCCCCAGCATTTT.